The 19 T cell receptor beta chains in this list originate from one sample, sequenced in a study of T cell changes during pregnancy in multiple sclerosis. The assay was immunoSEQ multiplex PCR, and TCRdb's table has in-frame clones only and misses some. There are fewer than 35,000 clones in the sample; 90% occur only once, and 0.45% to 0.6% lies in the top ten. Sample: CD4+ T cells from peripheral blood mononuclear cells, taken in the third trimester of pregnancy. The receptors shown here come from a female donor in good health, enrolled as a control in a pregnancy study.

This sequence joins TRBV18 and TRBJ2-5, with D possibly being TRBD1 (5 bases). The CDR3 consists of 14 residues. The V gene lost 0 bases and the J gene lost 4 bases, with 9 bases spanning the gap. Germline CDR1 and CDR2: KGHSH and LQKENI. The CDR3 DNA follows: TGTGCCAGCTCACCACCGACAGTGTTAGAGACCCAGTACTTC. It is translated as CASSPPTVLETQYF.

With respect to this clone: Germline and junction disagree at one end, which may indicate a read error. The chain joins TRBV2 to TRBJ2-7; 7 bases align to TRBD2. The CDR3 runs to 15 residues. CDR1 is SNHLY, CDR2 FYNNEI, per germline. CDR3 protein: CASSEGTMPSHEQYF. The DNA of the CDR3 is TGTGCCAGCAGTGAGGGGACTATGCCCTCCCACGAGCAGTACTTC.

V gene TRBV18 combines with J gene TRBJ2-5; D possibly corresponds to TRBD2 (5 bases). CDR1 is KGHSH and CDR2 is LQKENI in the germline V gene. The CDR3 length is 12 residues. Trimming shortened V by 6 bases and J by 7 bases, and 12 bases separated the two germline ends. Here the CDR3 reads CASSNHRGTQYF. The CDR3 DNA sequence: TGTGCCAGCTCTAACCACCGGGGGACCCAGTACTTC.

The chain couples TRBV9 to TRBJ2-1, with TRBD2 matching over 11 bases. Germline CDR1 is SGDLS and CDR2 is YYNGEE. After removal of 5 bases from V and 10 bases from J, the junction contained 5 bases not matched to a gene. This CDR3 is built from 13 residues. The CDR3 nucleotides are TGTGCCAGCAGGACTAGCGGGAATCCCGAGCAGTTCTTC. Its protein is CASRTSGNPEQFF.

The gene calls are TRBV5-4 and TRBJ1-1; D possibly corresponds to TRBD1 (6 bases). There are 13 residues in the CDR3. Germline loops: CDR1 SGHNT, CDR2 YYREEE (reference sequence). Trimming cost V 2 bases and J 7 bases, with 12 bases left between them. DNA for the CDR3: TGTGCCAGCAGCTTTGACGACAGGCTTGAAGCTTTCTTT. Amino acids: CASSFDDRLEAFF.

The genes are TRBV7-2 and TRBJ2-7, with D tentatively TRBD1 (6 bases). Germline lookup yields CDR1 SGHTA and CDR2 FQGNSA. This CDR3 contains 17 residues. V lost 1 base to trimming and J lost 3 bases, with 19 bases between them. In DNA form, the CDR3 reads TGTGCCAGCAGCTTAGGAATTGTAGGGGGACATCGCTACGAGCAGTACTTC. This translates into CASSLGIVGGHRYEQYF.

CDR3 amino acids: CASRPSGRALETQYF. CDR3 sequence (DNA): TGTGCCAGCAGACCTAGCGGGAGGGCCTTAGAGACCCAGTACTTC. This chain uses TRBV13 with TRBJ2-5, with 12 bases fitting TRBD2. Per the germline V gene, CDR1 is PRHDT and CDR2 is FYEKMQ (reference sequence). V was clipped by 6 bases and J by 4 bases; unmatched bases: 6. The CDR3 is made up of 15 amino acids.

The gene calls are TRBV23-1 and TRBJ1-1, with D perhaps matching TRBD1 (6 bases). TRBV23-1 is classed as an ORF, of uncertain function. The CDR3 extends over 14 amino acids. Trimming stripped 2 bases from V and 1 base from J, with 8 bases between. CDR3 bases: TGCGCCAGCAGTCAACTGGACAGGAACACTGAAGCTTTCTTT. It encodes CASSQLDRNTEAFF.

V gene TRBV5-1 combines with J gene TRBJ2-1; 8 bases fit TRBD2. Germline V gene data show CDR1 as SGHRS and CDR2 as YFSETQ. This CDR3 is built from 16 residues. The ends lost 2 bases at V and 5 bases at J; junction bases unmatched: 9. CDR3 amino acids: CASSLGLAGLDNEQFF. The CDR3 DNA reads TGCGCCAGCAGCTTAGGTCTAGCGGGCCTCGACAATGAGCAGTTCTTC. Full variable domain (missing parts from reference TRBV5-1 and TRBJ2-1): KAGVTQTPRYLIKTRGQQVTLSCSPISGHRSVSWYQQTPGQGLQFLFEYFSETQRNKGNFPGRFSGRQFSNSRSEMNVSTLELGDSALYLCASSLGLAGLDNEQFFGPGTRLTVL.

The chain carries TRBV19 and TRBJ2-7; tentative D call: TRBD2 (5 bases). The CDR3 sequence is 14 residues long. Germline CDR1 LNHDA, CDR2 SQIVND (reference sequence). Trimming cost V 5 bases and J 0 bases, with 11 bases left between them. CDR3 DNA sequence: TGTGCCAGTAGTCCCACGGACTTCTCCTACGAGCAGTACTTC. Translated: CASSPTDFSYEQYF.

This chain connects TRBV11-2 to TRBJ2-2; 9 bases fit TRBD2. CDR1 is SGHAT, CDR2 FQNNGV, per germline. The CDR3 loop spans 18 amino acids. V gave up 1 base and J gave up 3 bases; unmatched junction bases: 9. CDR3: CASSLVAGGPADTGELFF. CDR3 in DNA: TGTGCCAGCAGCTTAGTGGCGGGGGGGCCCGCTGACACCGGGGAGCTGTTTTTT.

The gene calls are TRBV19 and TRBJ1-2; a possible D gene is TRBD1 (6 bases). V was shortened by 5 bases and J by 0 bases, with 16 bases between the two germline ends. The CDR3 runs 16 residues. Germline V lookup: CDR1 LNHDA, CDR2 SQIVND (reference sequence). In DNA form, the CDR3 reads TGTGCCAGTAGTCGCCGGGGGGGGGCCACTAACTATGGCTACACCTTC. This translates into CASSRRGGATNYGYTF. The entire variable domain, with the rest obtained from reference TRBV19 and TRBJ1-2, is as follows: DGGITQSPKYLFRKEGQNVTLSCEQNLNHDAMYWYRQDPGQGLRLIYYSQIVNDFQKGDIAEGYSVSREKKESFPLTVTSAQKNPTAFYLCASSRRGGATNYGYTFGSGTRLTVV.

The chain uses TRBV27 and TRBJ2-7, with 9 bases identical to TRBD2. The CDR3 length is 14 residues. The V and J ends lost 7 bases and 1 base, in that order; junction bases with no gene match: 5. Germline V gives CDR1 MNHEY, CDR2 SMNVEV (reference sequence). The CDR3 bases are TGTGCCAGCATGGCTAGCGGGGTTTCCTACGAGCAGTACTTC. Amino acid sequence: CASMASGVSYEQYF.

This sequence joins TRBV18 and TRBJ2-1; 8 bases match TRBD1. Germline CDR1 and CDR2: KGHSH and LQKENI. The CDR3 totals 18 residues. Unmatched junction bases numbered 11, after V lost 2 bases and J lost 2 bases. CDR3: CASSPIRGGTGTYNEQFF. In DNA, the CDR3 is TGTGCCAGCTCACCAATTAGAGGAGGGACAGGAACCTACAATGAGCAGTTCTTC.

The chain couples TRBV7-2 to TRBJ2-1, with a tentative D call TRBD2 (5 bases). The CDR3 has 15 residues. Germline V gene sequence: CDR1 SGHTA, CDR2 FQGNSA. Trimming removed 0 bases from V and 4 bases from J, with 10 bases in between. Here the CDR3 reads CASSLARGLYNEQFF. CDR3 nucleotides: TGTGCCAGCAGCTTAGCCCGGGGTCTATACAATGAGCAGTTCTTC.

The chain links TRBV7-2 to TRBJ1-1; 8 nucleotides match TRBD1. V lost 1 base, J lost 8 bases, and 18 bases stayed unmatched. The CDR3 spans 18 residues. Germline V gene sequence: CDR1 SGHTA, CDR2 FQGNSA. The CDR3 loop reads CASSLGVRGRVWYAEAFF. In DNA, the CDR3 is TGTGCCAGCAGCTTAGGGGTCAGGGGGCGAGTATGGTATGCAGAAGCTTTCTTT.

This chain joins TRBV19 and TRBJ1-5; 7 positions match TRBD1. The CDR3 has 15 residues. The germline V gene encodes CDR1 LNHDA and CDR2 SQIVND (reference sequence). V was pared by 3 bases and J by 3 bases, with 5 bases of the junction left unmatched. CDR3 nucleotides: TGTGCCAGTAGTATTTCGACAGGGTTCAATCAGCCCCAGCATTTT. It specifies CASSISTGFNQPQHF.

V usage is TRBV23-1 and J usage is TRBJ2-4; no clear D. TRBV23-1 is noted as an ORF with a role that remains uncertain. The V gene lost 0 bases and the J gene lost 16 bases, with 7 bases spanning the gap. The CDR3 extends over 10 amino acids. The DNA for the CDR3 is TGCGCCAGCAGTCAATCCTCTAGATACTTC. Residues: CASSQSSRYF.

This chain uses TRBV5-4 with TRBJ1-2; TRBD1 matches at 9 bases. J was trimmed by 8 bases and V by 4 bases; bases with no gene match: 6. The CDR3 is 13 residues long. Germline CDR1 and CDR2: SGHNT and YYREEE (reference sequence). This CDR3 reads CASSQQGAQGYTF. The DNA for the CDR3 is TGTGCCAGCAGCCAACAGGGGGCACAGGGCTACACCTTC.